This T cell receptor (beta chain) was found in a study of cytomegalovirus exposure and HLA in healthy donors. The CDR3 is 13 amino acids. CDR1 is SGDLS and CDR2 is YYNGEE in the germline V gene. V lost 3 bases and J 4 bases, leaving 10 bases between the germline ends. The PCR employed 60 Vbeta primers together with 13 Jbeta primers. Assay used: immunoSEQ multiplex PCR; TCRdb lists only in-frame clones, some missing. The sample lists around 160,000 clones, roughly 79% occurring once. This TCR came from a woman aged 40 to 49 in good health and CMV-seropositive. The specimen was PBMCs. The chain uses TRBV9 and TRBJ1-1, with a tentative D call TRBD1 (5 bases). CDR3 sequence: CASSGLGGTEAFF. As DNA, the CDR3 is TGTGCCAGCAGCGGCCTGGGGGGCACTGAAGCTTTCTTT.